This is a list of T cell receptor beta chains from one sample in a study of cytomegalovirus exposure and HLA in healthy donors. Repertoires were generated with immunoSEQ multiplex PCR, while TCRdb's copy carries only in-frame clones and drops some. The sample lists about 200,000 clones, roughly 80% occurring once. Sequences were obtained from PBMCs. Source of these receptors: a woman in her fifties or sixties in good health and CMV-seropositive. CDR3s include the opening cysteine and the closing phenylalanine or tryptophan. The D gene is left open where the match is weak. Size tells how often a clone was seen (once, few, many) or the class of an expanded clone, and some rows leave it out.

d_call: TRBD2; j_call: TRBJ2-1; cdr3_length: 15; v_call: TRBV13; clone_size: -; cdr3_aa: CASSSPGGRNNEQFF; cdr3_nt: TGTGCCAGCAGCTCCCCGGGGGGGCGGAACAATGAGCAGTTCTTC
d_call: TRBD2; j_call: TRBJ2-2; cdr3_length: 13; v_call: TRBV7-9; clone_size: few; cdr3_aa: CASSRGGTGELFF; cdr3_nt: TGTGCCAGCAGCCGCGGGGGAACCGGGGAGCTGTTTTTT
d_call: TRBD1; j_call: TRBJ1-4; cdr3_length: 14; v_call: TRBV5-1; clone_size: -; cdr3_aa: CASSLDRGPEKLFF; cdr3_nt: TGCGCCAGCAGCTTGGACAGGGGACCAGAAAAACTGTTTTTT
d_call: -; j_call: TRBJ2-4; cdr3_length: 13; v_call: TRBV19; clone_size: -; cdr3_aa: CASSMPPGNIQYF; cdr3_nt: TGTGCCAGTAGTATGCCGCCTGGCAACATTCAGTACTTC
d_call: TRBD1; j_call: TRBJ1-4; cdr3_length: 14; v_call: TRBV7-2; clone_size: -; cdr3_aa: CASSEDRGGEKLFF; cdr3_nt: TGTGCCAGCAGCGAGGACAGGGGGGGTGAAAAACTGTTTTTT
d_call: -; j_call: TRBJ2-5; cdr3_length: 12; v_call: TRBV6-1; clone_size: -; cdr3_aa: CASSESEETQYF; cdr3_nt: TGTGCCAGCAGTGAATCGGAAGAGACCCAGTACTTC
d_call: -; j_call: TRBJ1-1; cdr3_length: 15; v_call: TRBV27; clone_size: -; cdr3_aa: CASSTVRGSNTEAFF; cdr3_nt: TGTGCCAGCAGTACGGTCCGGGGATCGAACACTGAAGCTTTCTTT
d_call: -; j_call: TRBJ2-1; cdr3_length: 16; v_call: TRBV6-6; clone_size: -; cdr3_aa: CASSYSSGSGGNEQFF; cdr3_nt: TGTGCCAGCAGTTACTCGAGTGGGAGTGGGGGGAATGAGCAGTTCTTC
d_call: TRBD1; j_call: TRBJ1-2; cdr3_length: 16; v_call: TRBV28; clone_size: -; cdr3_aa: CASSSGQGAAAGGYTF; cdr3_nt: TGTGCCAGCAGTTCGGGACAGGGGGCCGCCGCCGGGGGCTACACCTTC
d_call: -; j_call: TRBJ2-4; cdr3_length: 12; v_call: TRBV5-5; clone_size: few; cdr3_aa: CASSPDSNIQYF; cdr3_nt: TGTGCCAGCAGCCCGGACAGCAACATTCAGTACTTC
d_call: TRBD2; j_call: TRBJ2-1; cdr3_length: 14; v_call: TRBV30; clone_size: -; cdr3_aa: CAWSKLAGVLEQFF; cdr3_nt: TGTGCCTGGAGTAAACTAGCGGGAGTTCTTGAGCAGTTCTTC
d_call: -; j_call: TRBJ2-7; cdr3_length: 15; v_call: TRBV28; clone_size: -; cdr3_aa: CASSLGALSSYEQYF; cdr3_nt: TGTGCCAGCAGTTTGGGAGCATTGAGCTCCTACGAGCAGTACTTC
d_call: TRBD1; j_call: TRBJ1-1; cdr3_length: 12; v_call: TRBV29-1; clone_size: -; cdr3_aa: CSVGQGPTEAFF; cdr3_nt: TGCAGCGTGGGACAGGGCCCCACTGAAGCTTTCTTT
d_call: -; j_call: TRBJ1-1; cdr3_length: 13; v_call: TRBV28; clone_size: -; cdr3_aa: CASSLTGNTEAFF; cdr3_nt: TGTGCCAGCAGTTTGACAGGGAACACTGAAGCTTTCTTT
d_call: TRBD2; j_call: TRBJ2-3; cdr3_length: 16; v_call: TRBV10-3; clone_size: -; cdr3_aa: CAISIGLAGGTDTQYF; cdr3_nt: TGTGCCATCAGTATAGGACTAGCGGGGGGCACAGATACGCAGTATTTT
d_call: -; j_call: TRBJ2-5; cdr3_length: 15; v_call: TRBV5-1; clone_size: -; cdr3_aa: CASSSQDWTRETQYF; cdr3_nt: TGCGCCAGCAGCTCCCAGGACTGGACGAGGGAGACCCAGTACTTC
d_call: -; j_call: TRBJ2-3; cdr3_length: 14; v_call: TRBV5-1; clone_size: -; cdr3_aa: CASRFGGTTDTQYF; cdr3_nt: TGCGCCAGCAGATTTGGGGGGACGACAGATACGCAGTATTTT
d_call: TRBD2; j_call: TRBJ2-7; cdr3_length: 16; v_call: TRBV4-2; clone_size: -; cdr3_aa: CASSQEGAGAIYEQYF; cdr3_nt: TGTGCCAGCAGCCAAGAGGGTGCGGGAGCTATTTACGAGCAGTACTTC
d_call: -; j_call: TRBJ1-1; cdr3_length: 12; v_call: TRBV2; clone_size: -; cdr3_aa: CASLGGLTEAFF; cdr3_nt: TGTGCCAGCCTCGGGGGGTTGACTGAAGCTTTCTTT
d_call: -; j_call: TRBJ2-7; cdr3_length: 16; v_call: TRBV18; clone_size: once; cdr3_aa: CASSPGAQGSAYEQYF; cdr3_nt: TGTGCCAGCTCACCAGGAGCCCAGGGGTCGGCCTACGAGCAGTACTTC
d_call: TRBD2; j_call: TRBJ2-7; cdr3_length: 19; v_call: TRBV4-1; clone_size: -; cdr3_aa: CASSQVLALAGATRYEQYF; cdr3_nt: TGCGCCAGCAGCCAAGTCCTGGCCCTAGCGGGGGCCACCCGTTACGAGCAGTACTTC
d_call: -; j_call: TRBJ1-6; cdr3_length: 14; v_call: TRBV6-1; clone_size: -; cdr3_aa: CASSAGQYNSPLHF; cdr3_nt: TGTGCCAGCAGTGCTGGACAGTATAATTCACCCCTCCACTTT
d_call: -; j_call: TRBJ1-6; cdr3_length: 15; v_call: TRBV7-2; clone_size: -; cdr3_aa: CASSLVAGGNSPLHF; cdr3_nt: TGTGCCAGCAGCTTAGTCGCGGGGGGGAATTCACCCCTCCACTTT
d_call: -; j_call: TRBJ2-6; cdr3_length: 17; v_call: TRBV4-1; clone_size: -; cdr3_aa: CASSQGQLNSGANVLTF; cdr3_nt: TGCGCCAGCAGCCAAGGACAGTTAAATTCTGGGGCCAACGTCCTGACTTTC
d_call: TRBD2; j_call: TRBJ2-1; cdr3_length: 15; v_call: TRBV18; clone_size: -; cdr3_aa: CASSPTSGWYNEQFF; cdr3_nt: TGTGCCAGCTCGCCTACTAGCGGGTGGTACAATGAGCAGTTCTTC
d_call: TRBD1; j_call: TRBJ2-7; cdr3_length: 17; v_call: TRBV6-1; clone_size: -; cdr3_aa: CASSGTFAGQGSYEQYF; cdr3_nt: TGTGCCAGCAGTGGTACCTTTGCGGGACAGGGGTCCTACGAGCAGTACTTC
d_call: TRBD1; j_call: TRBJ1-2; cdr3_length: 16; v_call: TRBV5-1; clone_size: once; cdr3_aa: CASSPGQRLRLGSYTF; cdr3_nt: TGCGCCAGTTCTCCGGGACAGCGACTTCGACTAGGGAGCTACACCTTC
d_call: TRBD1; j_call: TRBJ2-4; cdr3_length: 15; v_call: TRBV5-1; clone_size: few; cdr3_aa: CASSVGGQGGDIQYF; cdr3_nt: TGCGCCAGCAGCGTCGGGGGACAGGGGGGGGACATTCAGTACTTC
d_call: -; j_call: TRBJ2-1; cdr3_length: 14; v_call: TRBV18; clone_size: -; cdr3_aa: CASSPQAGRNEQFF; cdr3_nt: TGTGCCAGCTCACCACAGGCAGGGAGGAATGAGCAGTTCTTC
d_call: -; j_call: TRBJ1-1; cdr3_length: 15; v_call: TRBV6-5; clone_size: -; cdr3_aa: CASSGQQGTNTEAFF; cdr3_nt: TGTGCCAGCAGTGGACAGCAGGGGACCAACACTGAAGCTTTCTTT
d_call: TRBD1; j_call: TRBJ1-2; cdr3_length: 15; v_call: TRBV7-9; clone_size: -; cdr3_aa: CASSWVGQGRDGYTF; cdr3_nt: TGTGCCAGCAGCTGGGTGGGACAGGGGAGGGATGGCTACACCTTC
d_call: TRBD2; j_call: TRBJ2-1; cdr3_length: 15; v_call: TRBV2; clone_size: -; cdr3_aa: CASRTTSGRVNEQFF; cdr3_nt: TGTGCCAGCAGAACGACTAGCGGGAGGGTCAATGAGCAGTTCTTC
d_call: -; j_call: TRBJ1-1; cdr3_length: 15; v_call: TRBV11-2; clone_size: -; cdr3_aa: CASSPGGGKNTEAFF; cdr3_nt: TGTGCCAGCAGCCCGGGGGGAGGGAAGAACACTGAAGCTTTCTTT
d_call: -; j_call: TRBJ2-7; cdr3_length: 15; v_call: TRBV11-2; clone_size: once; cdr3_aa: CASSLDMGFSYEQYF; cdr3_nt: TGTGCCAGCAGCTTGGACATGGGGTTCTCCTACGAGCAGTACTTC
d_call: TRBD1; j_call: TRBJ2-7; cdr3_length: 14; v_call: TRBV7-9; clone_size: -; cdr3_aa: CASSLQGLSYEQYF; cdr3_nt: TGTGCCAGCAGCCTACAGGGGCTCTCCTACGAGCAGTACTTC
d_call: -; j_call: TRBJ2-7; cdr3_length: 16; v_call: TRBV30; clone_size: -; cdr3_aa: CAWSAEWGQESYEQYF; cdr3_nt: TGTGCCTGGAGTGCTGAGTGGGGGCAGGAGTCCTACGAGCAGTACTTC
d_call: TRBD2; j_call: TRBJ2-1; cdr3_length: 14; v_call: TRBV6-6; clone_size: -; cdr3_aa: CASGTSGVANEQFF; cdr3_nt: TGTGCCAGCGGGACTAGCGGGGTCGCAAATGAGCAGTTCTTC
d_call: TRBD2; j_call: TRBJ2-5; cdr3_length: 15; v_call: TRBV7-2; clone_size: -; cdr3_aa: CASSLNLGGGETQYF; cdr3_nt: TGTGCCAGCAGCTTAAATCTGGGGGGGGGAGAGACCCAGTACTTC
d_call: TRBD2; j_call: TRBJ2-1; cdr3_length: 16; v_call: TRBV11-1; clone_size: -; cdr3_aa: CASSLGGAGAVDEQFF; cdr3_nt: TGTGCCAGCAGCTTAGGGGGAGCGGGGGCTGTCGATGAGCAGTTCTTC
d_call: -; j_call: TRBJ2-7; cdr3_length: 14; v_call: TRBV28; clone_size: -; cdr3_aa: CASSHEGVTYEQYF; cdr3_nt: TGTGCCAGCAGTCACGAGGGGGTAACCTACGAGCAGTACTTC
d_call: -; j_call: TRBJ2-5; cdr3_length: 11; v_call: TRBV28; clone_size: -; cdr3_aa: CASSLEETQYF; cdr3_nt: TGTGCCAGCAGTTTGGAGGAGACCCAGTACTTC
d_call: -; j_call: TRBJ1-6; cdr3_length: 14; v_call: TRBV5-4; clone_size: -; cdr3_aa: CASSLVGQESPLHF; cdr3_nt: TGTGCCAGCAGCTTGGTGGGGCAGGAATCACCCCTCCACTTT
d_call: -; j_call: TRBJ1-6; cdr3_length: 15; v_call: TRBV5-4; clone_size: -; cdr3_aa: CASSFGGALGSPLHF; cdr3_nt: TGTGCCAGCAGCTTCGGAGGGGCTCTAGGTTCACCCCTCCACTTT
d_call: TRBD1; j_call: TRBJ1-1; cdr3_length: 12; v_call: TRBV18; clone_size: -; cdr3_aa: CASSPDREQAFF; cdr3_nt: TGTGCCAGCTCACCAGACAGGGAACAGGCTTTCTTT
d_call: -; j_call: TRBJ2-7; cdr3_length: 15; v_call: TRBV11-3; clone_size: -; cdr3_aa: CASSYRTGLDYEQYF; cdr3_nt: TGTGCCAGCAGCTACCGAACAGGGTTGGACTACGAGCAGTACTTC
d_call: -; j_call: TRBJ2-5; cdr3_length: 15; v_call: TRBV5-4; clone_size: -; cdr3_aa: CASSLDSKRQETQYF; cdr3_nt: TGTGCCAGCAGCTTGGACAGCAAACGGCAAGAGACCCAGTACTTC
d_call: TRBD2; j_call: TRBJ2-7; cdr3_length: 15; v_call: TRBV6-1; clone_size: -; cdr3_aa: CASSTLAGGFYEQYF; cdr3_nt: TGTGCCAGCAGTACCCTAGCGGGAGGATTCTACGAGCAGTACTTC
d_call: -; j_call: TRBJ2-3; cdr3_length: 13; v_call: TRBV19; clone_size: -; cdr3_aa: CATALGAWDTQYF; cdr3_nt: TGTGCCACCGCGCTAGGGGCCTGGGATACGCAGTATTTT